This is a list of T cell receptor beta chains from one sample in a study of OX40 agonist ivuxolimab in advanced cancers. The data were produced by immunoSEQ multiplex PCR, yet TCRdb's version contains in-frame clones alone and is incomplete. The sample comprises approximately 82,000 clones, roughly 85% of which are singletons, and 2% to 3% rests with the top ten. The starting material was CD4+ or CD8+ T cells sorted from blood, obtained in a trial of the OX40 agonist ivuxolimab. These receptors were obtained from an adult with an advanced solid tumor such as melanoma, head and neck, liver or kidney cancer. Both conserved end residues are part of each CDR3. Fields, in order: CDR3 length, D gene, J gene, V gene, clone size, CDR3 DNA, CDR3 protein. D genes are given only for firm matches. Expanded clones get a size class; other rows say once, few or many, or leave the size out.

len: 14
d_gene: .
j_gene: TRBJ1-3
v_gene: TRBV5-4
abundance: few
CDR3nt: TGTGCCAGCAGCCTCAGAAATTCTGGAAACACCATATATTTT
CDR3aa: CASSLRNSGNTIYF

len: 15
d_gene: .
j_gene: TRBJ1-2
v_gene: TRBV5-6
abundance: .
CDR3nt: TGTGCCAGCAGCCGCCTCCAAATGGGGAGCTATGGCTACACCTTC
CDR3aa: CASSRLQMGSYGYTF

len: 16
d_gene: .
j_gene: TRBJ1-5
v_gene: TRBV18
abundance: .
CDR3nt: .
CDR3aa: CASSTDSTSGNQPQHF

len: 11
d_gene: .
j_gene: TRBJ2-3
v_gene: TRBV13
abundance: .
CDR3nt: TGTGCCAGCAGCTTAGAGGATACGCAGTATTTT
CDR3aa: CASSLEDTQYF

len: 15
d_gene: .
j_gene: TRBJ1-6
v_gene: TRBV7-9
abundance: .
CDR3nt: TGTGCCAGCAGCTTAGAAGGGGGAGGTAATTCACCCCTCCACTTT
CDR3aa: CASSLEGGGNSPLHF

len: 16
d_gene: TRBD1
j_gene: TRBJ1-5
v_gene: TRBV6-1
abundance: .
CDR3nt: TGTGCCAGCAGTGCCTGGACAGGAAGAACGGGTCAGCCCCAGCATTTT
CDR3aa: CASSAWTGRTGQPQHF

len: 14
d_gene: .
j_gene: TRBJ1-5
v_gene: TRBV6-1
abundance: .
CDR3nt: TGTGCCAGCAGACGCCAACACCTCAATCAGCCCCAGCATTTT
CDR3aa: CASRRQHLNQPQHF

len: 17
d_gene: TRBD1
j_gene: TRBJ1-5
v_gene: TRBV28
abundance: .
CDR3nt: TGTGCCAGCAGGCGATCCGGGACAGGAGATGGCAATCAGCCCCAGCATTTT
CDR3aa: CASRRSGTGDGNQPQHF

len: 17
d_gene: .
j_gene: TRBJ1-1
v_gene: TRBV5-5
abundance: .
CDR3nt: TGTGCCAGCAGCTTGAGTTCGGGGGGTAATTGGTACACTGAAGCTTTCTTT
CDR3aa: CASSLSSGGNWYTEAFF

len: 14
d_gene: TRBD1
j_gene: TRBJ1-6
v_gene: TRBV27
abundance: .
CDR3nt: TGTGCCAGCAGTTTAACAGGGGGCGAATCACCCCTCCACTTT
CDR3aa: CASSLTGGESPLHF

len: 16
d_gene: .
j_gene: TRBJ2-3
v_gene: TRBV5-1
abundance: .
CDR3nt: TGCGCCAGCAGCTTGGAGGCTAGGACAAGCACAGATACGCAGTATTTT
CDR3aa: CASSLEARTSTDTQYF

len: 12
d_gene: .
j_gene: TRBJ1-1
v_gene: TRBV28
abundance: .
CDR3nt: TGTGCCAGCACCGTACGGCAGGCGGCGGCTTTCTTT
CDR3aa: CASTVRQAAAFF

len: 17
d_gene: TRBD1
j_gene: TRBJ1-1
v_gene: TRBV18
abundance: many
CDR3nt: TGTGCCAGCTCACCATCCGACAGGGGGCCCTCGGGCACTGAAGCTTTCTTT
CDR3aa: CASSPSDRGPSGTEAFF

len: 14
d_gene: .
j_gene: TRBJ1-4
v_gene: TRBV28
abundance: .
CDR3nt: TGTGCCAGCAGGCGGGGCGATCGTAATGAAAAACTGTTTTTT
CDR3aa: CASRRGDRNEKLFF

len: 15
d_gene: .
j_gene: TRBJ2-3
v_gene: TRBV4-3
abundance: .
CDR3nt: TGCGCCAGCAGCCAAAGGCATTTCCCCACAGATACGCAGTATTTT
CDR3aa: CASSQRHFPTDTQYF

len: 15
d_gene: TRBD2
j_gene: TRBJ2-3
v_gene: TRBV5-4
abundance: .
CDR3nt: TGTGCCAGCAACTTAAGAGGCGGGGGGGCAGATACGCAGTATTTT
CDR3aa: CASNLRGGGADTQYF

len: 15
d_gene: TRBD2
j_gene: TRBJ2-1
v_gene: TRBV9
abundance: .
CDR3nt: TGTGCCAGCAGCGTACTAGCGGGGGGGCCAGGTGAGCAGTTCTTC
CDR3aa: CASSVLAGGPGEQFF

len: 15
d_gene: TRBD1
j_gene: TRBJ1-1
v_gene: TRBV6-1
abundance: .
CDR3nt: TGTGCCAGCAGAGATCCCGGACAGGTGAACACTGAAGCTTTCTTT
CDR3aa: CASRDPGQVNTEAFF

len: 15
d_gene: TRBD1
j_gene: TRBJ1-1
v_gene: TRBV11-1
abundance: few
CDR3nt: TGTGCCAGCAGCATGATAGGCGGACAGGACACTGAAGCTTTCTTT
CDR3aa: CASSMIGGQDTEAFF

len: 11
d_gene: .
j_gene: TRBJ2-5
v_gene: TRBV6-6
abundance: .
CDR3nt: TGTGCCAGCAGTCCAAAAGAGACCCAGTACTTC
CDR3aa: CASSPKETQYF

len: 13
d_gene: .
j_gene: TRBJ1-2
v_gene: TRBV27
abundance: .
CDR3nt: TGTGCCAGCAGTTTTGCTAGGGGCTATGGCTACACCTTC
CDR3aa: CASSFARGYGYTF